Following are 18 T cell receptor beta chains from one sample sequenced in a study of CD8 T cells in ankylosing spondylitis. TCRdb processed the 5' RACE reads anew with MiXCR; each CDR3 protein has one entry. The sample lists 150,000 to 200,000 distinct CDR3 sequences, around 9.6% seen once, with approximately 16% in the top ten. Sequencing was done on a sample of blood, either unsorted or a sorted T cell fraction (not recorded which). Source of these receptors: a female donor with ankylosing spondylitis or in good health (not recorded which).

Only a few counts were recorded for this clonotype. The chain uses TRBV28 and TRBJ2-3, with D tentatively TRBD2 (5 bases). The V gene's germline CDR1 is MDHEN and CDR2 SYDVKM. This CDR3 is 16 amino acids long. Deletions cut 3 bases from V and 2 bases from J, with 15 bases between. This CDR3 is CASSFPSDLLTDTQYF. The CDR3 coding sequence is TGTGCCAGCAGTTTCCCCTCGGACTTACTCACAGATACGCAGTATTTT.

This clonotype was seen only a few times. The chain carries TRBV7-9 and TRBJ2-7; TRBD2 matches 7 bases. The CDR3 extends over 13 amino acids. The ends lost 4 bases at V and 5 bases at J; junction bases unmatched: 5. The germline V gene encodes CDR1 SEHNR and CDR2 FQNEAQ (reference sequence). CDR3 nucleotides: TGTGCCAGCAGCTCCGGGACTATTCACGAGCAGTACTTC. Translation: CASSSGTIHEQYF.

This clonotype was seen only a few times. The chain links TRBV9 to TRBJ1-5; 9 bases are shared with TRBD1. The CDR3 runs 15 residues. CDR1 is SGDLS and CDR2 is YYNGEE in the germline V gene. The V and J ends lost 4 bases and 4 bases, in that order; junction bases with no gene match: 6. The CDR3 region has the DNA TGTGCCAGCAGCACCTCCGGGACAGGGAATCAGCCCCAGCATTTT. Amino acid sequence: CASSTSGTGNQPQHF.

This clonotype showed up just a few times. The CDR3 loop reads CAWSVGTGADNEQFF. In nucleotides, the CDR3 is TGTGCCTGGAGTGTAGGGACGGGAGCGGATAATGAGCAGTTCTTC. The chain uses TRBV30 and TRBJ2-1; possibly TRBD2 for D (6 bases). Germline V gene lookup returns CDR1 GTSNPN and CDR2 SVGIG (reference sequence). The CDR3 spans 15 residues. V gave up 0 bases and J gave up 7 bases, with 16 bases separating them. The full variable domain, its missing parts supplied by reference TRBV30 and TRBJ2-1, is SQTIHQWPATLVQPVGSPLSLECTVEGTSNPNLYWYRQAAGRGLQLLFYSVGIGQISSEVPQNLSASRPQDRQFILSSKKLLLSDSGFYLCAWSVGTGADNEQFFGPGTRLTVL.

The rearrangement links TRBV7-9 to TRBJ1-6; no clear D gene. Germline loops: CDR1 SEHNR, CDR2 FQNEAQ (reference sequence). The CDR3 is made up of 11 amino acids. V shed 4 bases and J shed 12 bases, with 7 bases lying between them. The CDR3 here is CASSSLGPLHF. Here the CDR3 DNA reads TGTGCCAGCAGCTCCCTCGGACCCCTCCACTTT.

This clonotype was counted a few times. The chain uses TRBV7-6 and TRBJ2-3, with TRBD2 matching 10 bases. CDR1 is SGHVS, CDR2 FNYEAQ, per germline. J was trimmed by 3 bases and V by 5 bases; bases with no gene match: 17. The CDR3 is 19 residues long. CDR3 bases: TGTGCCAGCAGCCCCGACGCAGGGCTAGCGGGAGAATGGACAGATACGCAGTATTTT. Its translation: CASSPDAGLAGEWTDTQYF.

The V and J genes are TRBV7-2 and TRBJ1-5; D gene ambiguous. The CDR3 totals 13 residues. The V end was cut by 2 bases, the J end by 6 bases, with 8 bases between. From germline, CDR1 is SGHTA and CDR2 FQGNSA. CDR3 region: CASSLNGVQPQHF. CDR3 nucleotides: TGTGCCAGCAGCTTAAATGGGGTTCAGCCCCAGCATTTT.

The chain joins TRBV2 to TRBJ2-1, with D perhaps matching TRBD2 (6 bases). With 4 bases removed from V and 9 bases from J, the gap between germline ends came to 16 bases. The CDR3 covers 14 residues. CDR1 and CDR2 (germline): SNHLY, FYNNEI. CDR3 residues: CASSGVYVGGEQFF. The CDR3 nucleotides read TGTGCCAGCAGTGGAGTCTACGTCGGGGGTGAGCAGTTCTTC.

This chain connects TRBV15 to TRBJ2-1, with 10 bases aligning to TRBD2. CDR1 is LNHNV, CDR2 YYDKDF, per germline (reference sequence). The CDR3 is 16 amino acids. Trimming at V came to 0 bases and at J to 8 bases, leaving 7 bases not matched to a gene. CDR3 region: CATSREGLAGEDEQFF. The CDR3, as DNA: TGTGCCACCAGCAGAGAAGGGCTAGCGGGGGAAGATGAGCAGTTCTTC.

The CDR3 nucleotides read TGCAGTGCTAGGACCCTAGCGGATTCCTACGAGCAGTACTTC. Its translation: CSARTLADSYEQYF. The rearrangement uses TRBV20-1 and TRBJ2-7; 7 bases are a match to TRBD2. The CDR3 runs to 14 residues. Germline lookup yields CDR1 DFQATT and CDR2 SNEGSKA (reference sequence). J gave up 1 base and V 3 bases, and 6 bases lay outside the gene matches.

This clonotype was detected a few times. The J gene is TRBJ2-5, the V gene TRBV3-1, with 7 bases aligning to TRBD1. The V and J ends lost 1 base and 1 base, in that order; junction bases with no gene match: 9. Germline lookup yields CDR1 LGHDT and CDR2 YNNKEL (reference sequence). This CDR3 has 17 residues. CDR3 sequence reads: CASSQGGQDFTQETQYF. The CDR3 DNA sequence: TGTGCCAGCAGCCAAGGCGGACAGGATTTTACCCAAGAGACCCAGTACTTC.

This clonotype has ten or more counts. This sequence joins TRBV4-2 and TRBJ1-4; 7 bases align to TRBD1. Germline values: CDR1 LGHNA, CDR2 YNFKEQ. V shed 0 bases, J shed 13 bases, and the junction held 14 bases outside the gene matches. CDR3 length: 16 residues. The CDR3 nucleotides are TGTGCCAGCAGCCAAGAGCAGGGACAGCTGATGAATCGACTGTTTTTT. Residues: CASSQEQGQLMNRLFF.

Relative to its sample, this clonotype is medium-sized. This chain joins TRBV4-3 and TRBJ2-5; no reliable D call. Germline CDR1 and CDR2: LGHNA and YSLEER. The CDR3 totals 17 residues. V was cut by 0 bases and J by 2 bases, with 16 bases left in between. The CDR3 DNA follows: TGCGCCAGCAGCCAAGAAAGGGTTGGACGGTGGCAAGAGACCCAGTACTTC. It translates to CASSQERVGRWQETQYF.

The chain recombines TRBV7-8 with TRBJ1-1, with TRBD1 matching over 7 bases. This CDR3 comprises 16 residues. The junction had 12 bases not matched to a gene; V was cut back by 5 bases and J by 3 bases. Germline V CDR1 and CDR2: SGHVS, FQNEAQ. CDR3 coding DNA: TGTGCCAGCAGCCTATATTCGACAGGGAGGGACACTGAAGCTTTCTTT. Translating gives CASSLYSTGRDTEAFF.

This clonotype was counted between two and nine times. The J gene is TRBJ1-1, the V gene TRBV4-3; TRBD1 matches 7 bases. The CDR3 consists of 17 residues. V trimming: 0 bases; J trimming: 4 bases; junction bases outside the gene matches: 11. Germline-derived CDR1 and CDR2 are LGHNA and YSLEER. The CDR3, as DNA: TGCGCCAGCAGCCAAGATGGGGGAGGGGGCGCGTCCACTGAAGCTTTCTTT. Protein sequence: CASSQDGGGGASTEAFF.

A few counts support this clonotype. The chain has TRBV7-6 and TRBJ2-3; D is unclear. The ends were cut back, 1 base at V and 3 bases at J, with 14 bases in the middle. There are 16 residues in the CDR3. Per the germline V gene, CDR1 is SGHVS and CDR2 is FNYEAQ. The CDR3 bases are TGTGCCAGCAGCTTAGTGGAACCCAGGTCGACAGATACGCAGTATTTT. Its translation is CASSLVEPRSTDTQYF.

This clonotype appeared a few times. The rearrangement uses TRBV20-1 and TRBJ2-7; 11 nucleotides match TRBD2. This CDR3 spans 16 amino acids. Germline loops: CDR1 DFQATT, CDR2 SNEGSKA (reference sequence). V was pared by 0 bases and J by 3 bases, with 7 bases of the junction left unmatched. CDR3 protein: CSARDHTSGSLYEQYF. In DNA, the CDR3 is TGCAGTGCTAGAGATCATACTAGCGGGAGCCTCTACGAGCAGTACTTC.

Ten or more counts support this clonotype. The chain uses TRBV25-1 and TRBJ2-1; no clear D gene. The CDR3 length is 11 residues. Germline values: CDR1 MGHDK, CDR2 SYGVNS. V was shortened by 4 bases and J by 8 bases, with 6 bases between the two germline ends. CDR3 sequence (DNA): TGTGCCAGCAGTGTGACCGATGAGCAGTTCTTC. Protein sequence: CASSVTDEQFF. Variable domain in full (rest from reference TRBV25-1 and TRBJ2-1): EADIYQTPRYLVIGTGKKITLECSQTMGHDKMYWYQQDPGMELHLIHYSYGVNSTEKGDLSSESTVSRIRTEHFPLTLESARPSHTSQYLCASSVTDEQFFGPGTRLTVL.